This record concerns one TCR beta chain sequence. The length of the CDR3 is 12 residues. Trimming pared 6 bases from V and 5 bases from J, leaving 11 bases between. Germline CDR1 and CDR2: MNHEY and SVGEGT. This record comes from a study of blood T cell repertoires in COVID-19. Study context: The origin of the acute and convalescent COVID-19 samples was the United States, Italy and Spain. Sources were T cells, B-cell-depleted T cells, or PBMCs; the material itself was cDNA or gDNA.

As handled by the study authors: Amplifying reference gene primers gave estimates of nucleated cell counts. This table comes from immunoSEQ multiplex PCR, and its TCRdb copy is limited to in-frame clones, with some not included. V and J calls and clone size follow that table, whereas D and trimming were derived from the DNA. The table includes a few hundred thousand clones, 85% to 90% detected once. The sequenced sample was peripheral blood. The rearrangement joins TRBV6-2 or TRBV6-3 to TRBJ2-7; D unresolved. The receptor was isolated from a woman in her thirties or forties who had recovered from COVID-19. The CDR3 sequence: CASSRQFDEQYV. For the CDR3, the DNA is TGTGCCAGCAGCCGTCAGTTTGACGAGCAGTACGTC.